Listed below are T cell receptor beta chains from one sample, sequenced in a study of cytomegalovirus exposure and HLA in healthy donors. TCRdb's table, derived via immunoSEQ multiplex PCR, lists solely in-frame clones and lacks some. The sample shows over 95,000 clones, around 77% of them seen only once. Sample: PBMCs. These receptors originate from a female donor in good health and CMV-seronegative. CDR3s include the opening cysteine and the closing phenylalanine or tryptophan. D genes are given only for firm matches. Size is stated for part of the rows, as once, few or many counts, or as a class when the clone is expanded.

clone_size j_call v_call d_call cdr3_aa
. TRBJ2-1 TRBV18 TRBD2 CASSPRAGGNEQFF
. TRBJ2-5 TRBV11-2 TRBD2 CASSLGLVGETQYF
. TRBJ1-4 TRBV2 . CASRETGLNEKLFF
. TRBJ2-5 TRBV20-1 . CSARGRETQYF
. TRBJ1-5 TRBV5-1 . CASSLADGLDPQHF
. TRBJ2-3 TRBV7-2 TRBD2 CASSTKGTSGTDTQYF
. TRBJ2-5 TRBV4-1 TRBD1 CASSPNDRGWETQYF
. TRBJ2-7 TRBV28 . CASSLFNYEQYF
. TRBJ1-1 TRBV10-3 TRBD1 CATEPTGVGTEAFF
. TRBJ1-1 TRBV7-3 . CASSLGSGTEAFF
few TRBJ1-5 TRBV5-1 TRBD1 CASSLGDRGGHSNQPQHF
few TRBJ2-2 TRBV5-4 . CASSAYNNGNTGELFF
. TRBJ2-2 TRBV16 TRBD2 CASSKGLAVDTGELFF
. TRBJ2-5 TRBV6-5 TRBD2 CASRTSGGATETQYF
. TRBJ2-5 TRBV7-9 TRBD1 CASSLSFTLGQGLETQYF
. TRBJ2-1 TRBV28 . CASRSQGSYNEQFF
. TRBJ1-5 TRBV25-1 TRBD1 CASRDSQSDQPQHF
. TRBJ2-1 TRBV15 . CATSSPRAHEQFF
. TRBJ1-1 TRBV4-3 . CASSQDIRLYTEAFF
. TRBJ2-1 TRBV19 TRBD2 CASRRPGLAGENEQFF
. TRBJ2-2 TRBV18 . CASSPLNTGELFF
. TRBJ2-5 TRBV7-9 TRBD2 CASSLLQRGYVTQYF
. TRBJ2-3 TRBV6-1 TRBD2 CASSESTSPDTQYF
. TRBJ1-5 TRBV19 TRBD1 CASRTTGGLGSNQPQHF
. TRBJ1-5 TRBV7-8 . CASSQQGKGNQPQHF
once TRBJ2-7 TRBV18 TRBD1 CASSPVRQGISYEQYF
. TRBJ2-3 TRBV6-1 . CASSKTGYDTDTQYF
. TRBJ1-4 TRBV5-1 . CASSLDRPNEKLFF
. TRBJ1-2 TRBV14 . CASSQASRTGGYTF
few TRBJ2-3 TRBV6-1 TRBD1 CASSSTGGADTQYF
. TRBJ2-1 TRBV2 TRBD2 CASSYTSGRALYNEQFF
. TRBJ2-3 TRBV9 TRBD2 CASSGGTSPSYTQYF
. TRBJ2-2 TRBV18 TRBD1 CASSPPRGTGRTGELFF
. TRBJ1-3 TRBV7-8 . CASSLAGGASGNTIYF
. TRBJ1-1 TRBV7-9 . CASSKPNTEAFF
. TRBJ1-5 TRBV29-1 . CSVGGQFNQPQHF
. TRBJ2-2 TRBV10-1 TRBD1 CASSEFVGQGANTGELFF
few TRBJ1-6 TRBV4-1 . CASSLPYSPLHF
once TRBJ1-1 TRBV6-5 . CASSSSYLTSDTEAFF
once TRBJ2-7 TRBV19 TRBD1 CASSLRTGGHEQYF
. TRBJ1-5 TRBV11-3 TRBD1 CASSYLGTANNQPQHF
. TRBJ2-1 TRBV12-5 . CASGQGLGDEQFF
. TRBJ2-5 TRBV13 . CASSLQVYDVTQYF
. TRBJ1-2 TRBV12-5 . CASVSPGDGYTF
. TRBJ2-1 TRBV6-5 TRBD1 CASSYSWDSGNEQFF
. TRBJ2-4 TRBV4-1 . CASSQDLKEVIAKNIQYF